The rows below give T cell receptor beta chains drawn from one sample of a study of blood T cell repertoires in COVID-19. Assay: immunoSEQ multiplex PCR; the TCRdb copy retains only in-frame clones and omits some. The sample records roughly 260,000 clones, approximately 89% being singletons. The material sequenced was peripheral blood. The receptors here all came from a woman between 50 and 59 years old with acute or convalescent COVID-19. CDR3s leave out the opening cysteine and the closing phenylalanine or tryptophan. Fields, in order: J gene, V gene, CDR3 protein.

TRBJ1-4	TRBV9	ASSSRDRGFANEKLF
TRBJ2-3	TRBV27	ASSSWTSGNTDTQY
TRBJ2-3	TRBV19	ASSLRDYAGDTQY
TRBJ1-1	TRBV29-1	SVGARVPNTEAF
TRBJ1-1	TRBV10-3	AISDLSTGTENTEAF
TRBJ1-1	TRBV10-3	AISDAGVNTEAF
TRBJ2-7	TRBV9	ASSIRTGLAYEQY
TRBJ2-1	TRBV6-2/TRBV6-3	ASSRGRAGWNEQF
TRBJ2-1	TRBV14	ASSPLAGGPWGKQF
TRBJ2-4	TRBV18	ASSPVSDGNIQY